The 32 T cell receptor beta chains below come from one sample, sequenced in a study of molecular identifiers for immune sequencing clone quantification (dated 2018 in TCRdb). The protocol used for the library was PCR. TCRdb records Illumina HiSeq 4000 as the sequencer. In TCRdb, the public reads were trimmed at Q25 with fastp and aligned with MiXCR, with productive beta chains retained. Entries that share a CDR3 protein sequence are merged under the most common genes and DNA. The sample includes about 510,000 distinct CDR3 sequences, with roughly a fifth observed a single time. The top ten constitute 0.7% to 1% of the sample. Input material: naive CD8+ T cells from blood, with Jurkat cell RNA spiked in. The cell subset or site label corresponds to: FACS-sorted CD8+CD4-CCR7+CD45RA+ naive T cells. These TCRs come from a human donor in good health. Some libraries in this study had Jurkat cell RNA spiked in.

Comments on this clonotype: This may stem from a read error, because a much larger clone lies one nucleotide away. The chain couples TRBV6-5 to TRBJ1-4; D may be TRBD1 (6 bases). Germline V CDR1 and CDR2: MNHEY, SVGAGI. The CDR3 extends over 17 amino acids. In nucleotides, the CDR3 is TGTGCCAGCGGTTACTCGACAGGTCCTTCAACTAATGAAAAACTGTTTTTT. Its protein product is CASGYSTGPSTNEKLFF.

The genes are TRBV6-2 or TRBV6-3 and TRBJ2-5, with 11 bases fitting TRBD2. The junction had 5 bases not matched to a gene; V was cut back by 0 bases and J by 2 bases. Germline CDR1 reads MNHEY; CDR2 reads SVGEGT. CDR3 size: 17 residues. The CDR3: CASSYSIGLAGQETQYF. The CDR3, as DNA: TGTGCCAGCAGTTACTCGATTGGACTAGCGGGTCAAGAGACCCAGTACTTC.

This clonotype came up many times. The genes are TRBV7-9 and TRBJ1-1; the D gene is possibly TRBD1 (6 bases). Germline CDR1 and CDR2: SEHNR and FQNEAQ (reference sequence). Trimming removed 4 bases at V and 6 bases at J, with 12 bases between. CDR3 length: 13 amino acids. CDR3 region: CASSSLQGPEAFF. The CDR3 bases are TGTGCCAGCAGCTCACTACAGGGACCTGAAGCTTTCTTT.

This chain joins TRBV19 and TRBJ2-7; D may correspond to TRBD1 or TRBD2 (5 bases each). Germline loops: CDR1 LNHDA, CDR2 SQIVND (reference sequence). This CDR3 comprises 14 residues. With 1 base removed from V and 3 bases from J, the gap between germline ends came to 10 bases. The CDR3 loop reads CASSIAGTVYEQYF. For the CDR3, the DNA is TGTGCCAGTAGTATAGCCGGGACGGTCTACGAGCAGTACTTC.

V gene TRBV29-1 combines with J gene TRBJ1-2; D unresolved. CDR1 is SQVTM and CDR2 is ANQGSEA in the germline V gene. Trimming removed 0 bases at V and 4 bases at J, with 12 bases between. The CDR3 consists of 14 residues. The CDR3 DNA reads as TGCAGCGTTGAAGACGGGCAGATACCCTATGGCTACACCTTC. Its protein is CSVEDGQIPYGYTF.

As to this clonotype: One base away lies a much larger clone, so this may be a sequencing read error. The CDR3 is CASGQSRDRVGEQYF. Here the CDR3 DNA reads TGTGCCAGCGGCCAGTCACGGGACAGGGTAGGCGAGCAGTACTTC. V usage is TRBV7-9 and J usage is TRBJ2-7, with 9 bases identical to TRBD1. CDR1 and CDR2 (germline): SEHNR, FQNEAQ (reference sequence). Trimming at V came to 8 bases and at J to 6 bases, leaving 14 bases not matched to a gene. This CDR3 contains 15 residues. The full variable domain, in which reference TRBV7-9 and TRBJ2-7 provide the parts outside the CDR3, is DTGVSQNPRHKITKRGQNVTFRCDPISEHNRLYWYRQTLGQGPEFLTYFQNEAQLEKSRLLSDRFSAERPKGSFSTLEIQRTEQGDSAMYLCASGQSRDRVGEQYFGPGTRLTVT.

This clonotype was detected ten times or more. The V and J genes are TRBV20-1 and TRBJ2-3; D unresolved. Germline V gene sequence: CDR1 DFQATT, CDR2 SNEGSKA (reference sequence). There are 15 residues in the CDR3. Trimming took off 0 bases at V and 4 bases at J, with 14 bases between the two ends. DNA of the CDR3: TGCAGTGCTAGAGACCGTAAAAGGTCAGCAGATACGCAGTATTTT. This sequence encodes CSARDRKRSADTQYF.

This clonotype was observed a few times. V and J are TRBV7-9 and TRBJ2-7; D possibly matches TRBD1 or TRBD2 (5 bases each). The length of the CDR3 is 15 residues. Germline CDR1 is SEHNR and CDR2 is FQNEAQ (reference sequence). V shed 5 bases and J shed 0 bases, with 14 bases lying between them. The CDR3 bases are TGTGCCAGCAGCCCCGGGGCGGCGGACTCCTACGAGCAGTACTTC. It encodes CASSPGAADSYEQYF. Supplemented by reference TRBV7-9 and TRBJ2-7, the full variable domain reads DTGVSQNPRHKITKRGQNVTFRCDPISEHNRLYWYRQTLGQGPEFLTYFQNEAQLEKSRLLSDRFSAERPKGSFSTLEIQRTEQGDSAMYLCASSPGAADSYEQYFGPGTRLTVT.

The chain has TRBV10-3 and TRBJ2-1; tentatively, D is TRBD2 (5 bases). This CDR3 region has 17 residues. Germline V gene lookup returns CDR1 ENHRY and CDR2 SYGVKD. The V end was cut by 1 base, the J end by 0 bases, with 13 bases between. CDR3 amino acids: CAISEWSSSGSYNEQFF. The DNA for the CDR3 is TGTGCCATCAGTGAGTGGTCTAGCTCTGGCTCCTACAATGAGCAGTTCTTC.

A word on this clonotype: A much larger clone is a single base away; this may be a read error. V gene TRBV6-5 combines with J gene TRBJ1-2; the match to TRBD1 covers 8 bases. CDR1 is MNHEY, CDR2 SVGAGI, per germline. CDR3 size: 14 residues. The CDR3 is CASSYQDRDYDYTF. The CDR3 DNA reads TGTGCCAGCAGTTACCAGGACAGGGACTATGACTACACCTTC.

This clonotype was seen a handful of times. V is TRBV2 and J is TRBJ2-1, with 8 positions matching TRBD2. The V gene end was trimmed by 7 bases and the J gene end by 3 bases; junction bases not matched to a gene: 8. The CDR3 loop spans 15 amino acids. The V gene's germline CDR1 is SNHLY and CDR2 FYNNEI. The CDR3 bases are TGTGCCAGCAAGGATTTAGCGGGAAGCTACAATGAGCAGTTCTTC. It encodes CASKDLAGSYNEQFF.

This rearrangement joins TRBV28 to TRBJ2-2, with D maybe TRBD2 (6 bases). V was clipped by 1 base and J by 6 bases, with 12 bases between them. The germline gives CDR1 MDHEN, CDR2 SYDVKM. The CDR3 runs 15 residues. This chain's CDR3 is CASSLYPGDPGELFF. For the CDR3, the DNA is TGTGCCAGCAGTTTATATCCGGGGGATCCCGGGGAGCTGTTTTTT.

The genes are TRBV16 and TRBJ1-1, with a weak D call TRBD1 (5 bases). The CDR3 is made up of 13 amino acids. Trimming took 4 bases from V and 7 from J, leaving 13 bases between them. The germline gives CDR1 KGHSY, CDR2 FQNENV. The CDR3 sequence: CASSPGLADEAFF. The DNA of the CDR3 is TGTGCCAGCAGCCCGGGACTGGCCGATGAAGCTTTCTTT.

Comments on this clonotype: A clone one base away is much larger, so this may be a read error. CDR3 in amino acids: CASNLALRDTQYF. Here the CDR3 DNA reads TGTGCCAGCAACTTAGCCCTGAGAGATACGCAGTATTTT. J is TRBJ2-3 and V is TRBV7-9; no clear D gene. From germline, CDR1 is SEHNR and CDR2 FQNEAQ (reference sequence). This CDR3 region has 13 residues.

About this clonotype itself: A much more abundant neighbour one base away suggests this may be a read error. This rearrangement joins TRBV2 to TRBJ1-5; D ambiguous. The CDR3 runs to 14 residues. Germline CDR1 and CDR2: SNHLY and FYNNEI. The CDR3 spells CAGSEVGVVLPQHF. CDR3 sequence (DNA): TGTGCCGGCAGTGAAGTGGGAGTGGTCCTGCCCCAGCATTTT.

In its sample, this clonotype was seen a few times. J is TRBJ2-7 and V is TRBV6-5, with TRBD2 matching 11 bases. The CDR3 spans 16 residues. Germline V gene data show CDR1 as MNHEY and CDR2 as SVGAGI. V trimming: 0 bases; J trimming: 2 bases; junction bases outside the gene matches: 3. The CDR3 here is CASSYSSGGATYEQYF. Here the CDR3 DNA reads TGTGCCAGCAGTTACTCTAGCGGGGGGGCCACCTACGAGCAGTACTTC.

This clonotype has only a few counts. The chain carries TRBV30 and TRBJ1-1; D not certain. Germline CDR1 is GTSNPN and CDR2 is SVGIG (reference sequence). This CDR3 spans 13 amino acids. The V end lost 4 bases, the J end lost 1 base, and 10 bases lay between the germline ends. CDR3 amino acids: CAWNPTRNTEAFF. As DNA, the CDR3 is TGTGCCTGGAACCCCACACGGAACACTGAAGCTTTCTTT. Supplemented by reference TRBV30 and TRBJ1-1, the full variable domain reads SQTIHQWPATLVQPVGSPLSLECTVEGTSNPNLYWYRQAAGRGLQLLFYSVGIGQISSEVPQNLSASRPQDRQFILSSKKLLLSDSGFYLCAWNPTRNTEAFFGQGTRLTVV.

This clonotype was found many times. This chain joins TRBV7-6 and TRBJ2-3; D not resolved. This CDR3 has 16 amino acids. Trimming stripped 5 bases from V and 1 base from J, with 16 bases between. Per germline, CDR1 SGHVS and CDR2 FNYEAQ. CDR3 protein: CASSTHPQWGTDTQYF. As DNA, the CDR3 is TGTGCCAGCAGCACTCACCCACAGTGGGGCACAGATACGCAGTATTTT.

This chain's CDR3 is CASSLGTGEGETQYF. The CDR3 DNA follows: TGCGCCAGCAGCCTAGGGACAGGGGAAGGGGAGACCCAGTACTTC. The chain has TRBV4-3 and TRBJ2-5; 10 nucleotides align to TRBD1. The length of the CDR3 is 15 residues. V was pared by 4 bases and J by 5 bases, with 7 bases of the junction left unmatched. In germline, CDR1 is LGHNA, CDR2 YSLEER.

This clonotype has more than one count but fewer than ten. This chain's CDR3 is CASSLLGLFNEQFF. DNA of the CDR3: TGTGCCAGCAGTTTATTAGGACTTTTCAATGAGCAGTTCTTC. This chain links TRBV12-3 or TRBV12-4 with TRBJ2-1, with a weak D call TRBD2 (5 bases). Deletions cut 2 bases from V and 6 bases from J, with 11 bases between. The CDR3 sequence is 14 residues long.

This clonotype was detected ten times or more. The chain combines TRBV24-1 with TRBJ2-1; either TRBD1 or TRBD2 may fit D (6 bases each). From germline, CDR1 is KGHDR and CDR2 SFDVKD. V lost 9 bases, J lost 1 base, and 21 bases lay in between. The CDR3 is 17 residues long. CDR3 in DNA: TGTGCCACCGGACACCGGGGGCATAGCGAATCCTACAATGAGCAGTTCTTC. Translated: CATGHRGHSESYNEQFF.

This sequence joins TRBV12-3 or TRBV12-4 and TRBJ2-2; 7 bases fit TRBD1. This CDR3 comprises 16 residues. The V segment lost 3 bases and the J segment 4 bases; nucleotides outside the gene matches: 8. In DNA, the CDR3 is TGTGCCAGCAGTTTCGTTTCGGCAGGGGGCACCGGGGAGCTGTTTTTT. It is translated as CASSFVSAGGTGELFF.

Turning to this clonotype: A much larger clone sits a single nucleotide away, making a read error possible. The V call is TRBV7-2, the J call TRBJ2-3; 9 bases match TRBD1. Germline values: CDR1 SGHTA, CDR2 FQGNSA. The CDR3 covers 17 residues. CDR3 residues: CASSLVTGTGITDTQCF. The CDR3 coding sequence is TGTGCCAGCAGCTTAGTAACAGGGACAGGGATCACAGATACGCAGTGTTTT.

This clonotype was seen at least ten times. This rearrangement joins TRBV5-1 to TRBJ2-5, with D perhaps assigned TRBD1 or TRBD2 (5 bases each). The CDR3 sequence is 14 residues long. Per germline, CDR1 SGHRS and CDR2 YFSETQ. V was cut by 6 bases and J by 2 bases, with 14 bases left in between. CDR3 loop: CASNLWDQQETQYF. The CDR3 nucleotides read TGCGCCAGCAACCTTTGGGACCAGCAAGAGACCCAGTACTTC. Filled out from reference TRBV5-1 and TRBJ2-5, the complete variable domain reads KAGVTQTPRYLIKTRGQQVTLSCSPISGHRSVSWYQQTPGQGLQFLFEYFSETQRNKGNFPGRFSGRQFSNSRSEMNVSTLELGDSALYLCASNLWDQQETQYFGPGTRLLVL.

V is TRBV30 and J is TRBJ2-7; D gene uncertain. This CDR3 has 12 amino acids. Germline V CDR1 and CDR2: GTSNPN, SVGIG (reference sequence). V lost 5 bases and J lost 0, with 8 bases in between. The CDR3 reads CAWQRDSYEQYF. CDR3 nucleotide sequence: TGTGCCTGGCAAAGGGACTCCTACGAGCAGTACTTC.

This clonotype was found many times. The chain has TRBV7-6 and TRBJ2-3, with 14 bases aligning to TRBD2. V shed 5 bases, J shed 3 bases, and the junction held 7 bases outside the gene matches. This CDR3 contains 17 residues. Germline CDR1 and CDR2: SGHVS and FNYEAQ. CDR3 loop: CASSVGTSGSGTDTQYF. The CDR3 coding sequence is TGTGCCAGCAGCGTCGGGACTAGCGGGAGTGGGACAGATACGCAGTATTTT. Drawing the rest from reference TRBV7-6 and TRBJ2-3, the complete variable domain is GAGVSQSPRYKVTKRGQDVALRCDPISGHVSLYWYRQALGQGPEFLTYFNYEAQQDKSGLPNDRFSAERPEGSISTLTIQRTEQRDSAMYRCASSVGTSGSGTDTQYFGPGTRLTVL.

V gene TRBV7-9 combines with J gene TRBJ1-2; D uncertain. Germline V CDR1 and CDR2: SEHNR, FQNEAQ (reference sequence). The CDR3 covers 10 residues. V lost 3 bases and J 8 bases, leaving 4 bases between the germline ends. DNA of the CDR3: TGTGCCAGCAGCTTTCCGGGCTACACCTTC. Protein: CASSFPGYTF.

This clonotype was recorded many times. J is TRBJ1-1 and V is TRBV29-1; possibly TRBD1 for D (6 bases). The V and J ends lost 7 bases and 6 bases respectively, with 18 bases between them. In germline, CDR1 is SQVTM, CDR2 ANQGSEA. This CDR3 contains 13 residues. The chain's CDR3 is CSAEQGERAEAFF. The CDR3 DNA is TGCAGCGCCGAACAGGGAGAAAGGGCTGAAGCTTTCTTT.

The chain employs TRBV7-3 and TRBJ2-3; either TRBD1 or TRBD2 may supply D (6 bases each). Germline V gene sequence: CDR1 SGHTA, CDR2 FQGTGA. Deletions cut 2 bases from V and 2 bases from J, with 11 bases between. The CDR3 consists of 15 residues. The chain's CDR3 is CASSLGRGLTDTQYF. Here the CDR3 DNA reads TGTGCCAGCAGCTTAGGCAGGGGACTCACAGATACGCAGTATTTT.

This clonotype occurred many times. The chain employs TRBV29-1 and TRBJ2-3; 10 bases agree with TRBD2. The CDR3 has 20 residues. V lost 4 bases to trimming and J lost 2 bases; unmatched junction nucleotides: 21. Germline CDR1 reads SQVTM; CDR2 reads ANQGSEA. In DNA form, the CDR3 reads TGCAGCGTTGTCGCGGTGAGAACTAGCGGGAAACCCCCTGACACAGATACGCAGTATTTT. Translated, it gives CSVVAVRTSGKPPDTDTQYF.

The sample holds many counts of this clonotype. V gene TRBV27 combines with J gene TRBJ1-5; D call uncertain. V lost 6 bases and J 5 bases, leaving 14 bases between the germline ends. The CDR3 has 14 amino acids. Per germline, CDR1 MNHEY and CDR2 SMNVEV (reference sequence). The CDR3 DNA reads as TGTGCCAGCAGACGTTTCAGTGGGGATCAGCCCCAGCATTTT. This translates into CASRRFSGDQPQHF.

This chain links TRBV20-1 with TRBJ2-7; D is perhaps TRBD2 (6 bases). This CDR3 region has 15 residues. Looked up from germline, CDR1 is DFQATT and CDR2 is SNEGSKA (reference sequence). The ends were cut back, 1 base at V and 4 bases at J, with 17 bases in the middle. CDR3 DNA: TGCAGTGCTAGAGGTAGGGCCACGGGGGAGTACGAGCAGTACTTC. Amino acids: CSARGRATGEYEQYF.